The sequence of this T cell receptor (beta chain) was determined in a study of T-cell memory formation after mild COVID-19. The V gene's germline CDR1 is MRHNA and CDR2 SNTAGT. Unmatched junction bases numbered 0, after V lost 5 bases and J lost 1 base. This CDR3 spans 15 amino acids. Study-wide points: The study found balanced CD4/CD8 in clones contracting day 15 to 85 and a CD4+ lean in later expanders.

Regarding this clonotype: Its antigen is still unknown.

From the 5' RACE reads, TCRdb called clonotypes with MiXCR, one entry per CDR3 protein. The table records 250,000 to 350,000 distinct CDR3 sequences, roughly 15% of them present only once. This receptor was identified in a man aged 18-30 years who had mild COVID-19 (a few samples of this study predate the infection). Cell type and time point are not known. V and J are TRBV6-4 and TRBJ2-3; 13 positions match TRBD2. The source material was PBMCs or a T cell subset sorted from them (not recorded which). CDR3 protein: CASSTSGGGTDTQYF. As DNA, the CDR3 is TGTGCCAGCAGTACTAGCGGGGGGGGCACAGATACGCAGTATTTT.